A single sample is the source of the 14 T cell receptor beta chains below, sequenced in a study of T cell responses to AZD1222 COVID-19 vaccine. Generated by immunoSEQ multiplex PCR, the TCRdb table keeps only in-frame clones and is missing some. The sample has around 100,000 clones, about 92% seen once. The source material was peripheral blood, sampled on day 0 of AZD1222 vaccination. These receptors were collected from an adult in good health.

The CDR3 here is CASSLQRPNTEAFF. CDR3 sequence (DNA): TGTGCCAGCAGCTTACAGAGACCGAACACTGAAGCTTTCTTT. This chain links TRBV5-8 with TRBJ1-1, with D unclear. The V end was cut by 2 bases, the J end by 1 base, with 9 bases between. The V gene's germline CDR1 is SGHTS and CDR2 YDEGEE. The CDR3 has 14 residues.

This chain uses TRBV7-7 with TRBJ1-1; D not resolved. Germline values: CDR1 SSHAT, CDR2 FNYEAQ (reference sequence). V dropped 3 bases and J dropped 5 bases, with 7 bases sitting between them. The CDR3 is 12 residues long. The CDR3 nucleotides read TGTGCCAGCAGCTTCGGGGATACTGAAGCTTTCTTT. Its protein is CASSFGDTEAFF.

The chain couples TRBV27 to TRBJ1-6, with a tentative D call TRBD1 (5 bases). Germline CDR1 MNHEY, CDR2 SMNVEV (reference sequence). The CDR3 runs 14 residues. Trimming shortened V by 3 bases and J by 10 bases, and 13 bases separated the two germline ends. The DNA for the CDR3 is TGTGCCAGCAGTTTGGCCGGGGGTTTATCACCCCTCCACTTT. This codes for CASSLAGGLSPLHF.

The chain employs TRBV7-9 and TRBJ1-6; D gene ambiguous. This CDR3 region has 17 residues. The V end was cut by 5 bases, the J end by 6 bases, with 20 bases between. Looked up from germline, CDR1 is SEHNR and CDR2 is FQNEAQ (reference sequence). CDR3 loop: CASSRPGRDLANSPLHF. As DNA, the CDR3 is TGTGCCAGCAGCCGACCGGGAAGGGATTTAGCTAATTCACCCCTCCACTTT.

V usage is TRBV3-1 (or the pseudogene TRBV3-2) and J usage is TRBJ2-4; TRBD1 matches 8 bases. The CDR3 spans 15 residues. J gave up 5 bases and V 1 base, and 4 bases lay outside the gene matches. Germline V lookup: CDR1 LGHDT, CDR2 YNNKEL (reference sequence). CDR3 in amino acids: CASSQVQGAQNIQYF. As DNA, the CDR3 is TGTGCCAGCAGCCAAGTTCAGGGGGCCCAAAACATTCAGTACTTC.

This chain uses TRBV25-1 with TRBJ1-4; no reliable D call. Germline CDR1 MGHDK, CDR2 SYGVNS. The CDR3 consists of 14 residues. V gave up 4 bases and J gave up 5 bases, with 11 bases separating them. CDR3 nucleotides: TGTGCCAGCAGTGTTGAGGCGATCAATGAAAAACTGTTTTTT. Its protein is CASSVEAINEKLFF. The entire variable domain, with the rest obtained from reference TRBV25-1 and TRBJ1-4, is as follows: EADIYQTPRYLVIGTGKKITLECSQTMGHDKMYWYQQDPGMELHLIHYSYGVNSTEKGDLSSESTVSRIRTEHFPLTLESARPSHTSQYLCASSVEAINEKLFFGSGTQLSVL.

The chain employs TRBV15 and TRBJ1-3; the D is unclear. CDR3 length equals 16 residues. V lost 5 bases and J 0 bases, leaving 14 bases between the germline ends. Germline CDR1 reads LNHNV; CDR2 reads YYDKDF (reference sequence). The CDR3 region is CATSRATGPSGNTIYF. For the CDR3, the DNA is TGTGCCACCAGCCGCGCGACGGGCCCCTCTGGAAACACCATATATTTT.

The V call is TRBV7-2, the J call TRBJ1-1, with D perhaps matching TRBD1 (5 bases). Trimming shortened V by 4 bases and J by 0 bases, and 12 bases separated the two germline ends. The CDR3 totals 15 residues. Germline loops: CDR1 SGHTA, CDR2 FQGNSA. CDR3 bases: TGTGCCAGCAGCTCTGGGACTGCCATGAACACTGAAGCTTTCTTT. As protein: CASSSGTAMNTEAFF.

The rearrangement uses TRBV3-1 (or the pseudogene TRBV3-2) and TRBJ2-2; D unresolved. The CDR3 runs to 15 residues. V was shortened by 3 bases and J by 4 bases, with 12 bases between the two germline ends. The germline V gene encodes CDR1 LGHDT and CDR2 YNNKEL (reference sequence). CDR3 sequence: CASSHEGQSTGELFF. CDR3 sequence (DNA): TGTGCCAGCAGCCACGAAGGGCAGAGCACCGGGGAGCTGTTTTTT.

The CDR3 DNA reads as TGTGCCAGCAGTTACTCGGCAGCTGGAACTCAAGAGACCCAGTACTTC. Translating gives CASSYSAAGTQETQYF. The rearrangement joins TRBV6-2 or TRBV6-3 to TRBJ2-5, with D uncertain. The CDR3 has 16 amino acids. The germline CDR1 and CDR2 sequences are MNHEY and SVGEGT. Trimming pared 0 bases from V and 2 bases from J, leaving 13 bases between.

The gene calls are TRBV7-2 and TRBJ2-3, with 9 bases identical to TRBD2. Germline CDR1 reads SGHTA; CDR2 reads FQGNSA. This CDR3 has 16 amino acids. V lost 3 bases and J lost 0; bases outside the gene matches: 4. The CDR3, as DNA: TGTGCCAGCAGCTTTAGACTAGCGGTGAGCACAGATACGCAGTATTTT. Amino acids: CASSFRLAVSTDTQYF.

The rearrangement joins TRBV7-2 to TRBJ1-1; TRBD1 is a possible D gene (5 bases). In germline, CDR1 is SGHTA, CDR2 FQGNSA. This CDR3 spans 14 amino acids. Between the trimmed V and J ends, which lost 9 bases and 1 base, there was a span of 15 bases. CDR3 loop: CASRGGVSNTEAFF. The CDR3 nucleotides are TGTGCCAGTCGGGGGGGAGTTTCGAACACTGAAGCTTTCTTT.

This clone has a single count. The chain combines TRBV7-3 with TRBJ2-7, with 10 bases lining up with TRBD2. CDR3 length: 18 residues. V was pared by 2 bases and J by 2 bases, with 12 bases of the junction left unmatched. Germline V CDR1 and CDR2: SGHTA, FQGTGA. The CDR3 loop is CASSLAVASGSGTYEQYF. The CDR3, as DNA: TGTGCCAGCAGCTTAGCGGTGGCTAGCGGGAGCGGGACCTACGAGCAGTACTTC.

This clone was recorded only once. The J gene is TRBJ1-5, the V gene TRBV25-1, with TRBD1 identical over 10 bases. The CDR3 consists of 16 residues. V shed 1 base, J shed 3 bases, and the junction held 3 bases outside the gene matches. Germline V gene lookup returns CDR1 MGHDK and CDR2 SYGVNS. As DNA, the CDR3 is TGTGCCAGCAGTGAATCGGGGACAGGGGTCAATCAGCCCCAGCATTTT. This encodes CASSESGTGVNQPQHF.